This T cell receptor (beta chain) was sequenced for a study of CD8+CD57+ T cells in acquired aplastic anemia. CD8+CD57+ cell expansion, shown by flow cytometry, had occurred in the patients selected for sequencing. Severe acquired aplastic anemia was diagnosed in all patients. Receipt of therapy had not occurred in any patient by the time of blood sampling. Using genomic DNA as the template, TCR beta VDJ and CDR3 profiling was carried out. TCRdb re-called the reads with MiXCR, one entry per CDR3 protein. Of some 180,000 distinct CDR3 sequences detected, 55% to 65% appear once; the ten largest clones hold approximately 42%. The sequence came from a human donor with aplastic anemia. Sequenced material: sorted CD4+, CD8+, or CD8+CD57+ T cells (not recorded which) from PBMCs.

The CDR3 DNA reads as TGCAGTGCTGATTTAAGGGCGAGGGGGTATGGCTACACCTTC. It codes for CSADLRARGYGYTF. V gene TRBV20-1 combines with J gene TRBJ1-2; the D gene is possibly TRBD1 (6 bases). Trimming stripped 5 bases from V and 5 bases from J, with 18 bases between. Germline V CDR1 and CDR2: DFQATT, SNEGSKA (reference sequence). The CDR3 contains 14 residues.